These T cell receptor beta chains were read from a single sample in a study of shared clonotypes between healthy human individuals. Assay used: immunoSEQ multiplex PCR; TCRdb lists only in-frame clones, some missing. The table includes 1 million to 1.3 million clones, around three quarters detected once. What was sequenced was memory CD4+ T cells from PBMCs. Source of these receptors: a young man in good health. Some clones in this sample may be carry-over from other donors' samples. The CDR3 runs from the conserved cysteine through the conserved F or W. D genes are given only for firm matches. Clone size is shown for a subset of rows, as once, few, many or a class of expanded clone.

CDR3 protein: CSVVRGPQGGNTIYF
CDR3 DNA: TGCAGCGTGGTCAGAGGGCCCCAAGGTGGAAACACCATATATTTT
clone size: NA
J gene: TRBJ1-3
V gene: TRBV29-1
D gene: NA

CDR3 protein: CASSRGDSYNSPLHF
CDR3 DNA: TGTGCCAGCAGTCGCGGGGACAGCTATAATTCACCCCTCCACTTT
clone size: NA
J gene: TRBJ1-6
V gene: TRBV25-1
D gene: TRBD1

CDR3 protein: CASRLWTGASGNTIYF
CDR3 DNA: TGTGCCAGCAGGTTATGGACAGGGGCGTCTGGAAACACCATATATTTT
clone size: NA
J gene: TRBJ1-3
V gene: TRBV2
D gene: TRBD1

CDR3 protein: CALGAVSYEQYF
CDR3 DNA: TGTGCCCTTGGGGCAGTGTCCTACGAGCAGTACTTC
clone size: many
J gene: TRBJ2-7
V gene: TRBV6-1
D gene: NA

CDR3 protein: CASSVEGRDEKLFF
CDR3 DNA: TGTGCCAGCAGCGTAGAGGGACGGGATGAAAAACTGTTTTTT
clone size: NA
J gene: TRBJ1-4
V gene: TRBV9
D gene: NA

CDR3 protein: CASRETGMDRNQPQHF
CDR3 DNA: TGTGCCAGCAGAGAAACAGGGATGGATCGCAATCAGCCCCAGCATTTT
clone size: NA
J gene: TRBJ1-5
V gene: TRBV6-1
D gene: NA

CDR3 protein: CASSLAHPYEQYF
CDR3 DNA: TGTGCCAGCAGCTTAGCACACCCCTACGAGCAGTACTTC
clone size: NA
J gene: TRBJ2-7
V gene: TRBV11-3
D gene: NA

CDR3 protein: CAISETRDRGGYTF
CDR3 DNA: TGTGCCATCAGTGAGACCCGGGACAGGGGTGGCTACACCTTC
clone size: NA
J gene: TRBJ1-2
V gene: TRBV10-3
D gene: TRBD1

CDR3 protein: CASSLAPGPYEQYF
CDR3 DNA: TGCGCCAGCAGCTTGGCACCGGGCCCCTACGAGCAGTACTTC
clone size: NA
J gene: TRBJ2-7
V gene: TRBV5-1
D gene: NA

CDR3 protein: CASGYYRNEKLFF
CDR3 DNA: TGTGCCAGCGGATACTACAGAAATGAAAAACTGTTTTTT
clone size: NA
J gene: TRBJ1-4
V gene: TRBV2
D gene: NA

CDR3 protein: CASIFGVADAQETQYF
CDR3 DNA: TGCGCCAGCATTTTCGGGGTAGCGGACGCCCAAGAGACCCAGTACTTC
clone size: NA
J gene: TRBJ2-5
V gene: TRBV5-1
D gene: NA

CDR3 protein: CASSLGKIHRGSSYEQYF
CDR3 DNA: TGTGCCAGCAGCTTAGGGAAGATACACAGGGGGTCCTCCTACGAGCAGTACTTC
clone size: once
J gene: TRBJ2-7
V gene: TRBV7-9
D gene: TRBD1

CDR3 protein: CATSRDPWATNEKLFF
CDR3 DNA: TGTGCCACCAGCAGAGATCCTTGGGCAACTAATGAAAAACTGTTTTTT
clone size: NA
J gene: TRBJ1-4
V gene: TRBV15
D gene: NA

CDR3 protein: CASSQGAGGVHTEAFF
CDR3 DNA: TGCGCCAGCAGCCAAGGGGCAGGGGGCGTGCACACTGAAGCTTTCTTT
clone size: NA
J gene: TRBJ1-1
V gene: TRBV4-1
D gene: TRBD1

CDR3 protein: CASSYSMGGGRGAQYF
CDR3 DNA: TGTGCCAGCAGTTACTCGATGGGCGGTGGACGGGGGGCCCAGTACTTC
clone size: NA
J gene: TRBJ2-5
V gene: TRBV6-6
D gene: TRBD2

CDR3 protein: CASSTRDRGQPQHF
CDR3 DNA: TGTGCCAGCAGTACACGGGACAGGGGTCAGCCCCAGCATTTT
clone size: NA
J gene: TRBJ1-5
V gene: TRBV2
D gene: TRBD1

CDR3 protein: CSVVVTANYGYTF
CDR3 DNA: TGCAGCGTTGTGGTGACAGCGAACTATGGCTACACCTTC
clone size: NA
J gene: TRBJ1-2
V gene: TRBV29-1
D gene: NA

CDR3 protein: CASSFSQVQETQYF
CDR3 DNA: TGTGCCAGCAGCTTTTCACAGGTCCAAGAGACCCAGTACTTC
clone size: NA
J gene: TRBJ2-5
V gene: TRBV5-1
D gene: NA

CDR3 protein: CAISGLARETQYF
CDR3 DNA: TGTGCCATCTCCGGACTAGCGAGGGAGACCCAGTACTTC
clone size: NA
J gene: TRBJ2-5
V gene: TRBV10-3
D gene: TRBD2

CDR3 protein: CSVKTGGGSTEAFF
CDR3 DNA: TGCAGCGTCAAAACAGGGGGCGGGAGCACTGAAGCTTTCTTT
clone size: NA
J gene: TRBJ1-1
V gene: TRBV29-1
D gene: TRBD1

CDR3 protein: CASSENGGISYEQYF
CDR3 DNA: TGTGCCAGCAGTGAAAATGGCGGGATCTCCTACGAGCAGTACTTC
clone size: NA
J gene: TRBJ2-7
V gene: TRBV6-1
D gene: NA

CDR3 protein: CASKINWQGTLGYTF
CDR3 DNA: TGTGCCAGCAAGATAAATTGGCAGGGGACGCTCGGCTACACCTTC
clone size: NA
J gene: TRBJ1-2
V gene: TRBV27
D gene: NA

CDR3 protein: CASSLGQGWRTYPKVSRNNTEAFF
CDR3 DNA: TGTGCCAGCAGCCTGGGACAGGGTTGGAGGACCTACCCGAAGGTCTCACGTAACAACACTGAAGCTTTCTTT
clone size: NA
J gene: TRBJ1-1
V gene: TRBV14
D gene: TRBD1

CDR3 protein: CSVESSGNYEQYF
CDR3 DNA: TGCAGCGTTGAGTCTAGCGGGAATTACGAGCAGTACTTC
clone size: NA
J gene: TRBJ2-7
V gene: TRBV29-1
D gene: TRBD2

CDR3 protein: CASSAHRELSAGELFF
CDR3 DNA: TGTGCCAGCAGCGCCCACAGGGAACTAAGTGCCGGGGAGCTGTTTTTT
clone size: once
J gene: TRBJ2-2
V gene: TRBV9
D gene: NA

CDR3 protein: CASSQTGIETQYF
CDR3 DNA: TGTGCCAGCAGCCAGACAGGGATTGAGACCCAGTACTTC
clone size: NA
J gene: TRBJ2-5
V gene: TRBV7-7
D gene: TRBD1

CDR3 protein: CASSQVSLREGRTDTQYF
CDR3 DNA: TGCGCCAGCAGCCAAGTTTCGCTACGGGAGGGCCGAACAGATACGCAGTATTTT
clone size: NA
J gene: TRBJ2-3
V gene: TRBV4-1
D gene: TRBD2

CDR3 protein: CSVAGQPNTEAFF
CDR3 DNA: TGCAGCGTTGCCGGACAACCGAACACTGAAGCTTTCTTT
clone size: NA
J gene: TRBJ1-1
V gene: TRBV29-1
D gene: NA

CDR3 protein: CSVEGGASSYEQYF
CDR3 DNA: TGCAGCGTTGAGGGCGGGGCTAGCTCCTACGAGCAGTACTTC
clone size: NA
J gene: TRBJ2-7
V gene: TRBV29-1
D gene: NA

CDR3 protein: CASAPGRAVTDTQYF
CDR3 DNA: TGTGCTAGTGCCCCCGGTAGAGCGGTCACAGATACGCAGTATTTT
clone size: once
J gene: TRBJ2-3
V gene: TRBV12-5
D gene: NA

CDR3 protein: CASSLDPPGGVGQETQYF
CDR3 DNA: TGTGCCAGCAGCTTAGACCCCCCCGGCGGTGTGGGCCAAGAGACCCAGTACTTC
clone size: NA
J gene: TRBJ2-5
V gene: TRBV11-2
D gene: NA

CDR3 protein: CASSLFNGPGANVLTF
CDR3 DNA: TGTGCCAGCAGTTTATTTAACGGGCCTGGGGCCAACGTCCTGACTTTC
clone size: few
J gene: TRBJ2-6
V gene: TRBV28
D gene: NA

CDR3 protein: CASSYSSRGRAQPQHF
CDR3 DNA: TGTGCCAGCAGTTACTCGAGCAGGGGGCGAGCCCAGCCCCAGCATTTT
clone size: NA
J gene: TRBJ1-5
V gene: TRBV6-5
D gene: TRBD1

CDR3 protein: CASSPVSGNTIYF
CDR3 DNA: TGTGCCAGCAGCCCAGTGTCCGGAAACACCATATATTTT
clone size: NA
J gene: TRBJ1-3
V gene: TRBV9
D gene: NA

CDR3 protein: CASSLRNNEQFF
CDR3 DNA: TGCGCCAGCAGCCTACGTAACAATGAGCAGTTCTTC
clone size: NA
J gene: TRBJ2-1
V gene: TRBV5-1
D gene: NA

CDR3 protein: CASRKKGNEQYF
CDR3 DNA: TGTGCCAGCAGGAAGAAAGGGAACGAGCAGTACTTC
clone size: NA
J gene: TRBJ2-7
V gene: TRBV6-5
D gene: NA

CDR3 protein: CASSLVVSGSTDTQYF
CDR3 DNA: TGCGCCAGCAGCTTGGTTGTTAGCGGCAGCACAGATACGCAGTATTTT
clone size: NA
J gene: TRBJ2-3
V gene: TRBV5-1
D gene: NA

CDR3 protein: CASRVLPWGRYGYTF
CDR3 DNA: TGTGCCAGCAGGGTACTCCCATGGGGACGCTATGGCTACACCTTC
clone size: NA
J gene: TRBJ1-2
V gene: TRBV2
D gene: NA

CDR3 protein: CASSLDSGGKTQYF
CDR3 DNA: TGTGCCAGCAGCTTGGACTCAGGAGGGAAGACCCAGTACTTC
clone size: NA
J gene: TRBJ2-5
V gene: TRBV5-4
D gene: NA

CDR3 protein: CSGASGRRNIQYF
CDR3 DNA: TGCAGCGGAGCTAGCGGGAGACGGAACATTCAGTACTTC
clone size: once
J gene: TRBJ2-4
V gene: TRBV29-1
D gene: TRBD2

CDR3 protein: CASSRQINEKLFF
CDR3 DNA: TGTGCCAGCAGTCGACAGATTAATGAAAAACTGTTTTTT
clone size: NA
J gene: TRBJ1-4
V gene: TRBV6-1
D gene: NA

CDR3 protein: CASSFSREKGGNQPQHF
CDR3 DNA: TGTGCCAGCAGTTTCTCTCGGGAGAAGGGGGGCAATCAGCCCCAGCATTTT
clone size: NA
J gene: TRBJ1-5
V gene: TRBV28
D gene: NA

CDR3 protein: CASSLGVLGAQETQYF
CDR3 DNA: TGCGCCAGCAGCTTGGGGGTGTTGGGGGCACAAGAGACCCAGTACTTC
clone size: NA
J gene: TRBJ2-5
V gene: TRBV5-1
D gene: NA

CDR3 protein: CASSPAAGDTQYF
CDR3 DNA: TGCGCCAGCAGCCCCGCTGCGGGAGATACGCAGTATTTT
clone size: few
J gene: TRBJ2-3
V gene: TRBV4-3
D gene: NA

CDR3 protein: CASSYNTNTEAFF
CDR3 DNA: TGTGCCAGCAGTTACAACACGAACACTGAAGCTTTCTTT
clone size: NA
J gene: TRBJ1-1
V gene: TRBV6-6
D gene: NA

CDR3 protein: CASSLGLAASTDTQYF
CDR3 DNA: TGTGCCAGCAGCTTAGGACTAGCGGCTAGCACAGATACGCAGTATTTT
clone size: few
J gene: TRBJ2-3
V gene: TRBV7-3
D gene: TRBD2

CDR3 protein: CASGRRERSGANVLTF
CDR3 DNA: TGCGCCAGCGGAAGGCGGGAGCGTTCTGGGGCCAACGTCCTGACTTTC
clone size: NA
J gene: TRBJ2-6
V gene: TRBV4-1
D gene: TRBD2

CDR3 protein: CASSLQISNTEAFF
CDR3 DNA: TGTGCCAGCAGCTTACAGATCTCGAACACTGAAGCTTTCTTT
clone size: NA
J gene: TRBJ1-1
V gene: TRBV4-2
D gene: NA